This is a list of T cell receptor beta chains from one sample in a study of vaccination effects on CD4 cells after COVID-19. Generated by immunoSEQ multiplex PCR, the TCRdb table keeps only in-frame clones and is missing some. The data show roughly 34,000 clones, around two thirds seen once. Their recognized antigens are unknown. This specimen consisted of CD4+ T cells from PBMCs cultured without peptide, obtained before COVID-19 vaccination. The origin of the receptors is a human donor who received a COVID-19 vaccine. CDR3s include the opening cysteine and the closing phenylalanine or tryptophan. The order of the fields is CDR3 DNA, CDR3 protein, D gene, V gene, J gene, clone size. A D gene is named only where the DNA matches it firmly. Some rows mark clone size as missing; the rest say once, few, many or name a class of expanded clone.

CDR3nt: TGTGCCAGCAGCGCGGACAACTACCAAGAGACCCAGTACTTC
CDR3aa: CASSADNYQETQYF
d_gene: NA
v_gene: TRBV11-1
j_gene: TRBJ2-5
abundance: NA

CDR3nt: TGTGCCAGCAGCCAAGATAGACTAGACAGTGAAGCTTTCTTT
CDR3aa: CASSQDRLDSEAFF
d_gene: NA
v_gene: TRBV4-2
j_gene: TRBJ1-1
abundance: few

CDR3nt: TGTGCCAGCAGTGAAACACATAGCACCGGGGAGCTGTTTTTT
CDR3aa: CASSETHSTGELFF
d_gene: NA
v_gene: TRBV6-1
j_gene: TRBJ2-2
abundance: NA

CDR3nt: TGTGCCAGCAGCCCCACCTTGAGAGAAAAACTGTTTTTT
CDR3aa: CASSPTLREKLFF
d_gene: NA
v_gene: TRBV7-7
j_gene: TRBJ1-4
abundance: once

CDR3nt: TGTGCCAGCAGTTTAATACGGCTGCGAACGAACACCGGGGAGCTGTTTTTT
CDR3aa: CASSLIRLRTNTGELFF
d_gene: NA
v_gene: TRBV27
j_gene: TRBJ2-2
abundance: NA

CDR3nt: TGTGCCAGCAGCTTGGGCGGCCGGGTTAACACTGAAGCTTTCTTT
CDR3aa: CASSLGGRVNTEAFF
d_gene: NA
v_gene: TRBV5-6
j_gene: TRBJ1-1
abundance: NA

CDR3nt: TGTGCCAGCAGCTCCCTGAGCCGGGACGGTGTAGGCTACACCTTC
CDR3aa: CASSSLSRDGVGYTF
d_gene: NA
v_gene: TRBV11-2
j_gene: TRBJ1-2
abundance: NA

CDR3nt: TGTGCCAGCAGCCCAACAGGTCTCTATGGCTACACCTTC
CDR3aa: CASSPTGLYGYTF
d_gene: NA
v_gene: TRBV11-2
j_gene: TRBJ1-2
abundance: NA

CDR3nt: TGCGCCAGCAGCTCGGGAAGCCAACACCAAGAGACCCAGTACTTC
CDR3aa: CASSSGSQHQETQYF
d_gene: NA
v_gene: TRBV5-1
j_gene: TRBJ2-5
abundance: NA

CDR3nt: TGCGCCAGCAGCGAAACAGAGGATTATGGCTACACCTTC
CDR3aa: CASSETEDYGYTF
d_gene: NA
v_gene: TRBV5-1
j_gene: TRBJ1-2
abundance: NA

CDR3nt: TGTGCCAGCAGCCCTACGGCGGGCAGGGGTGAGCAGTTCTTC
CDR3aa: CASSPTAGRGEQFF
d_gene: NA
v_gene: TRBV3-1/TRBV3-2
j_gene: TRBJ2-1
abundance: NA

CDR3nt: TGCGCCAGCAGCTCACAGGGGTGGAACACTGAAGCTTTCTTT
CDR3aa: CASSSQGWNTEAFF
d_gene: TRBD1
v_gene: TRBV5-1
j_gene: TRBJ1-1
abundance: NA

CDR3nt: TGTGCCGTCGGGACAGGGTTTTTCTATGGCTACACCTTC
CDR3aa: CAVGTGFFYGYTF
d_gene: TRBD1
v_gene: TRBV2
j_gene: TRBJ1-2
abundance: few

CDR3nt: TGTGCCAGCAGCTTTGGGGGGCGCTCCTACGAGCAGTACTTC
CDR3aa: CASSFGGRSYEQYF
d_gene: NA
v_gene: TRBV5-4
j_gene: TRBJ2-7
abundance: NA